This TCR beta chain appears in the sequencing data of a study of blood T cell repertoires in COVID-19. Study information: There were acute and convalescent COVID-19 samples, and they came from the United States, Italy and Spain. PBMCs, B-cell-depleted T cells, or T cells were the source of the cDNA or gDNA that made up the material.

Germline values: CDR1 SGHTA, CDR2 FQGNSA. CDR3 length: 17 residues. The V gene end was trimmed by 5 bases and the J gene end by 4 bases; junction bases not matched to a gene: 11. As processed by the authors: Reference gene primer amplification gave estimated nucleated cell counts. TCRdb's table, derived via immunoSEQ multiplex PCR, lists solely in-frame clones and lacks some. V, J and clone size derive from that table, while D and trimming were established from the DNA sequence. This table has a few hundred thousand clones, about four fifths appearing once. The chain links TRBV7-2 to TRBJ1-2; 12 positions match TRBD1. The receptor's source is a woman aged 80 or over with acute or convalescent COVID-19. The sample was peripheral blood. The DNA of the CDR3 is TGTGCCAGCAGCCCCCCCGGGACAGGGGGCGCTGTCTATGGCTACACCTTC. Its protein is CASSPPGTGGAVYGYTF.